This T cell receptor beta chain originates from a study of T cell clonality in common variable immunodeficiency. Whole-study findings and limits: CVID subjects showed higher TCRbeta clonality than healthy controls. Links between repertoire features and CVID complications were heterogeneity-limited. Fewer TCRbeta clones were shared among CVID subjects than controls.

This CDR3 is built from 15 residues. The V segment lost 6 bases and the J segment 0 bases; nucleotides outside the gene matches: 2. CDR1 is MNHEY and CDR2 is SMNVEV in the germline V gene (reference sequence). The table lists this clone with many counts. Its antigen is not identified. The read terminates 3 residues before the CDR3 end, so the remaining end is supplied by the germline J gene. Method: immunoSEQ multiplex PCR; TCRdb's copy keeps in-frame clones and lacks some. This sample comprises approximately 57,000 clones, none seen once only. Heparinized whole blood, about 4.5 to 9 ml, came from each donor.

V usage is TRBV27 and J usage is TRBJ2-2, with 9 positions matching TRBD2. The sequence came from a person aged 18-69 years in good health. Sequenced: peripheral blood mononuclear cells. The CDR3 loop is CASRRGGANTGELFF. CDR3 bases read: TGTGCCAGCAGGCGGGGGGGCGCGAACACCGGGGAG.